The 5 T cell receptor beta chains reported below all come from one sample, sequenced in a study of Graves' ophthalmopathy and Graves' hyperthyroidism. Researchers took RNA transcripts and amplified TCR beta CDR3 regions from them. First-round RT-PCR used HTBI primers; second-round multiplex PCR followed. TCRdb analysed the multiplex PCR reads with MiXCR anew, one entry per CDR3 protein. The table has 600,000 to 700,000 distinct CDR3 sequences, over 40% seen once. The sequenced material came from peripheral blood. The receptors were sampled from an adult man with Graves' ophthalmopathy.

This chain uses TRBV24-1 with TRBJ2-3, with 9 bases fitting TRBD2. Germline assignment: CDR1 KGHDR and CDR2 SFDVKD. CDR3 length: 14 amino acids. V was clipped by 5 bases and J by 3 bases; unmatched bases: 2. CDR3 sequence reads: CATSGREGTDTQYF. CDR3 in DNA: TGTGCCACCAGTGGGCGGGAGGGGACAGATACGCAGTATTTT.

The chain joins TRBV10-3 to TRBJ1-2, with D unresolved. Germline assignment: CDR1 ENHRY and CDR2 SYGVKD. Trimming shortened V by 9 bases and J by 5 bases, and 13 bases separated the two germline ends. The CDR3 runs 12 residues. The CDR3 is CAIWTATYGYTF. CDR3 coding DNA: TGTGCCATATGGACCGCTACTTATGGCTACACCTTC.

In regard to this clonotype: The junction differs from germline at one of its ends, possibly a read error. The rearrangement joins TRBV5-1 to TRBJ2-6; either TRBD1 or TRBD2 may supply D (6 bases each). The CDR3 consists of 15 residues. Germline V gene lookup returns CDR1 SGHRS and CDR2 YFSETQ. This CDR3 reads CASSLEPGAAYVLTF. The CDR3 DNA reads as TGCGCCAGCAGCTTGGAACCGGGGGCGGCCTACGTCCTGACTTTC.

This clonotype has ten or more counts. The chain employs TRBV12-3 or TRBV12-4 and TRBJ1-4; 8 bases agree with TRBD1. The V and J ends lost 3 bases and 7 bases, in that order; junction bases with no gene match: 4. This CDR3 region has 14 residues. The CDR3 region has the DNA TGTGCCAGCAGTTTGCGCAGGGGGCGTGAAAAACTGTTTTTT. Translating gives CASSLRRGREKLFF.

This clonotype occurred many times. DNA for the CDR3: TGTGCCAGCAGTGAATTCAGGGGGAGCACTGAAGCTTTCTTT. Translation: CASSEFRGSTEAFF. V usage is TRBV25-1 and J usage is TRBJ1-1; 7 bases line up with TRBD1. J gave up 4 bases and V 1 base, and 3 bases lay outside the gene matches. This CDR3 is built from 14 residues. Germline loops: CDR1 MGHDK, CDR2 SYGVNS.